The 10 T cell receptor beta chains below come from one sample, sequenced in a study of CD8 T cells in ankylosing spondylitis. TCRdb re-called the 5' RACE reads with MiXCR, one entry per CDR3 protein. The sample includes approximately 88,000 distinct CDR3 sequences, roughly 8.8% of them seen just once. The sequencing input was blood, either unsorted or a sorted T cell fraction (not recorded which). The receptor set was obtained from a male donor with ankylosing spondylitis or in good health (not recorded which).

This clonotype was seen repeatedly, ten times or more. CDR3 bases: TGTGCCAGCAGTTTAACCCATAGCCCCCCACCGGGATCACCCCTCCACTTT. Protein product: CASSLTHSPPPGSPLHF. V and J are TRBV12-3 or TRBV12-4 and TRBJ1-6; D gene uncertain. V was clipped by 2 bases and J by 10 bases, with 21 bases between them. This CDR3 is 17 amino acids long.

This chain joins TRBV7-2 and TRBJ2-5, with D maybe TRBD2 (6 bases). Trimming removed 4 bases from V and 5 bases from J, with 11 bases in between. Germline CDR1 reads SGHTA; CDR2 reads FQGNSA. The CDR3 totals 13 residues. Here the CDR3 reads CASSSDYLETQYF. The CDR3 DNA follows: TGTGCCAGCAGCTCGGACTATTTGGAGACCCAGTACTTC.

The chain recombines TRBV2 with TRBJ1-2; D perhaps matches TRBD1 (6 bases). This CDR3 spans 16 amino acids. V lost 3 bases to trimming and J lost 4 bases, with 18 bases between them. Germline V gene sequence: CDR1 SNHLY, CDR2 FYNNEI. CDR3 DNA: TGTGCCAGCAGTGAGTGGCAGGGGACGCTAGGCTATGGCTACACCTTC. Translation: CASSEWQGTLGYGYTF. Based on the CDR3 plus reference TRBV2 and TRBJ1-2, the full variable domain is EPEVTQTPSHQVTQMGQEVILRCVPISNHLYFYWYRQILGQKVEFLVSFYNNEISEKSEIFDDQFSVERPDGSNFTLKIRSTKLEDSAMYFCASSEWQGTLGYGYTFGSGTRLTVV.

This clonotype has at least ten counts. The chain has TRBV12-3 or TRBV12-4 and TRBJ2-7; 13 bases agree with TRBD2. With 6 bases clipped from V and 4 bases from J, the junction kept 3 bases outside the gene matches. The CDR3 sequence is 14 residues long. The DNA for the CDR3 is TGTGCCAGCAGGGCGACTAGCGGGGGGTACGAGCAGTACTTC. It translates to CASRATSGGYEQYF.

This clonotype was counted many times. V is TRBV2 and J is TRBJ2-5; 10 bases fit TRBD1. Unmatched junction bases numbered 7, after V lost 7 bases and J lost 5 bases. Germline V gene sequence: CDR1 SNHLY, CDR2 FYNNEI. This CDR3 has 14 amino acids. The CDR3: CASTDRGYRETQYF. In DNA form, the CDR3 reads TGTGCCAGCACGGACAGGGGGTACCGGGAGACCCAGTACTTC.

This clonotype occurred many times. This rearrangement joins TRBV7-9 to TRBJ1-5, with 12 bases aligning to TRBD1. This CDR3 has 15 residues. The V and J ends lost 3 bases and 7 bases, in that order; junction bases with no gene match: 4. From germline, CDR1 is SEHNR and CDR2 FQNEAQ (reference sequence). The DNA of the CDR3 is TGTGCCAGCAGCTTCGGGACAGGGGGCGAACAGCCCCAGCATTTT. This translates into CASSFGTGGEQPQHF.

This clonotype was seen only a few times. The CDR3 loop reads CASSFNRAGGETQYF. The CDR3 DNA reads as TGTGCCAGCAGCTTCAACAGGGCGGGGGGGGAGACCCAGTACTTC. The rearrangement uses TRBV7-2 and TRBJ2-5; TRBD2 aligns across 9 bases. CDR3 length: 15 residues. V shed 3 bases and J 5 bases; nucleotides not matched to a gene: 7. Germline assignment: CDR1 SGHTA and CDR2 FQGNSA.

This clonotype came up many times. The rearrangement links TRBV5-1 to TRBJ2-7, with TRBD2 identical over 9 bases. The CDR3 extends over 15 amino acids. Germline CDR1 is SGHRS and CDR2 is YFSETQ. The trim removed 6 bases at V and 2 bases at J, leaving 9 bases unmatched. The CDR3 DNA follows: TGCGCCAGCAAGCCGGGCGGGGGGGCCACCTACGAGCAGTACTTC. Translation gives CASKPGGGATYEQYF.

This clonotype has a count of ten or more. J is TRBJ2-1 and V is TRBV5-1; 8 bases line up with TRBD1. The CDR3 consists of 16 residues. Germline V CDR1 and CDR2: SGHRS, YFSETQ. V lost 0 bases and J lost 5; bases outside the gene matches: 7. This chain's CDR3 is CASSLVSTGVHNEQFF. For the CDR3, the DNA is TGCGCCAGCAGCTTGGTTTCGACAGGGGTCCACAATGAGCAGTTCTTC. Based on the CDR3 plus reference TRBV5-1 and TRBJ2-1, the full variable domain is KAGVTQTPRYLIKTRGQQVTLSCSPISGHRSVSWYQQTPGQGLQFLFEYFSETQRNKGNFPGRFSGRQFSNSRSEMNVSTLELGDSALYLCASSLVSTGVHNEQFFGPGTRLTVL.

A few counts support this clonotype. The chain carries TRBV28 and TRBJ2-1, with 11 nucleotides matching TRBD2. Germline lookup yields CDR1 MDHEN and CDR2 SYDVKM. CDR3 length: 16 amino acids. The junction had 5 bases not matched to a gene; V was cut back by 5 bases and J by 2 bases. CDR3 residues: CASSASSGGPYNEQFF. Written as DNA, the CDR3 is TGTGCCAGCAGTGCATCTAGCGGGGGGCCCTACAATGAGCAGTTCTTC.